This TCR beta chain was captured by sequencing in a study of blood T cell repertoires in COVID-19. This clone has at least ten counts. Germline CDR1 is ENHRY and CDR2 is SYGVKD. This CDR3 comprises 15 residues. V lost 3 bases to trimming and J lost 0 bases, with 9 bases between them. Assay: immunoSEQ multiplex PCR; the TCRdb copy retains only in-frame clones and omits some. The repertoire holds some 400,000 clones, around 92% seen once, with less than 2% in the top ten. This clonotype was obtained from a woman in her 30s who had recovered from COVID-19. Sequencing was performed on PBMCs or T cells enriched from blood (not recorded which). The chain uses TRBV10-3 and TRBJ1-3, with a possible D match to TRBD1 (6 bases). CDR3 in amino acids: CAISDGQSSGNTIYF. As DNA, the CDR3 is TGTGCCATCAGTGACGGACAGTCCTCTGGAAACACCATATATTTT.